These 16 T cell receptor beta chains were sequenced from one sample in a study of T-cell reconstitution after alpha-beta-depleted transplantation in children. It was with unique molecular identifiers that the TCRbeta library was prepared. TCRdb re-called the PCR reads with MiXCR, one entry per CDR3 protein. The profile shows over 100,000 distinct CDR3 sequences, over 9% of them singletons. The sample here was PBMCs, taken before TCRalphabeta/CD19-depleted stem cell transplant. These receptors were obtained from a boy between 2 and 10 years old with acute lymphoblastic leukemia, due to receive a stem cell transplant.

This clonotype showed up many times. The gene calls are TRBV12-3 or TRBV12-4 and TRBJ2-7, with TRBD2 matching over 11 bases. Trimming cost V 3 bases and J 6 bases; bases outside gene matches: 7. The CDR3 consists of 15 residues. The CDR3 DNA follows: TGTGCCAGCAGTTTTCAAGGTCTAGCGGGAGGCGAGCAGTACTTC. The encoded protein is CASSFQGLAGGEQYF.

This clonotype has a count of ten or more. The chain couples TRBV7-9 to TRBJ2-5, with D possibly being TRBD2 (7 bases). The V and J ends lost 0 bases and 5 bases respectively, with 13 bases between them. Looked up from germline, CDR1 is SEHNR and CDR2 is FQNEAQ (reference sequence). The CDR3 sequence is 15 residues long. The CDR3 region is CASSLAGAGAETQYF. CDR3 sequence (DNA): TGTGCCAGCAGCTTAGCGGGTGCGGGGGCGGAGACCCAGTACTTC.

This clonotype occurred a few times. The genes are TRBV10-1 and TRBJ2-2; 10 bases line up with TRBD1. The CDR3 is made up of 18 amino acids. V lost 2 bases to trimming and J lost 4 bases; unmatched junction nucleotides: 10. Germline CDR1 reads WNHNN; CDR2 reads SYGVQD (reference sequence). The CDR3 coding sequence is TGCGCCAGCAGTGAGCACACGACAGGGGGCTTCGGCACCGGGGAGCTGTTTTTT. Residues: CASSEHTTGGFGTGELFF.

This clonotype occurred a few times. The chain recombines TRBV12-3 or TRBV12-4 with TRBJ2-6; D is perhaps TRBD2 (6 bases). This CDR3 region has 16 residues. The germline V and J ends were trimmed by 6 bases and 0 bases, with 12 bases remaining between them. The CDR3 reads CASRPPRDSGANVLTF. The CDR3 region has the DNA TGTGCCAGCAGACCCCCGCGGGACTCTGGGGCCAACGTCCTGACTTTC.

This clonotype was observed at least ten times. The V gene is TRBV7-2, the J gene TRBJ2-1, with TRBD2 matching over 9 bases. Germline lookup yields CDR1 SGHTA and CDR2 FQGNSA. The CDR3 covers 15 residues. The trim removed 5 bases at V and 4 bases at J, leaving 6 bases unmatched. Here the CDR3 reads CASSLGTSRYNEQFF. CDR3 bases: TGTGCCAGCAGCCTCGGGACTAGCAGATACAATGAGCAGTTCTTC.

This sequence joins TRBV7-9 and TRBJ1-1, with D maybe TRBD1 (5 bases). Between the trimmed V and J ends, which lost 5 bases and 3 bases, there was a span of 13 bases. There are 14 residues in the CDR3. Germline loops: CDR1 SEHNR, CDR2 FQNEAQ (reference sequence). Here the CDR3 DNA reads TGTGCCAGCAGCCCGGTACTGGGGGACACTGAAGCTTTCTTT. This sequence encodes CASSPVLGDTEAFF.

This clonotype showed up many times. J is TRBJ1-2 and V is TRBV5-1; D gene unclear. In germline, CDR1 is SGHRS, CDR2 YFSETQ. Trimming shortened V by 5 bases and J by 2 bases, and 13 bases separated the two germline ends. The CDR3 is 14 residues long. CDR3 DNA sequence: TGCGCCAGCAGTCTAGACACAGCAAACTATGGCTACACCTTC. Residues: CASSLDTANYGYTF.

Only a few counts were recorded for this clonotype. The V gene is TRBV7-8, the J gene TRBJ1-1, with unresolved D. The CDR3 spans 14 residues. CDR1 and CDR2 from the germline V gene are SGHVS and FQNEAQ. The V end lost 1 base, the J end lost 4 bases, and 10 bases lay between the germline ends. CDR3 protein: CASSLDPGFTEAFF. The CDR3 bases are TGTGCCAGCAGCTTAGACCCCGGGTTCACTGAAGCTTTCTTT.

This clonotype was counted only a few times. The chain carries TRBV7-2 and TRBJ1-2; perhaps TRBD1 as D (6 bases). CDR1 is SGHTA, CDR2 FQGNSA, per germline. The V gene lost 1 base and the J gene lost 5 bases, with 17 bases spanning the gap. The CDR3 has 16 amino acids. The CDR3 reads CASSLVRGEGEYGYTF. The DNA for the CDR3 is TGTGCCAGCAGCTTAGTGAGGGGGGAGGGGGAGTATGGCTACACCTTC.

This clonotype was seen more than once but under ten times. This chain uses TRBV19 with TRBJ2-1, with TRBD2 matching 7 bases. Germline CDR1 is LNHDA and CDR2 is SQIVND (reference sequence). The CDR3 length is 16 residues. V shed 5 bases and J 0 bases; nucleotides not matched to a gene: 7. This CDR3 is CASSPGWGGSYNEQFF. CDR3 sequence (DNA): TGTGCCAGTAGTCCGGGGTGGGGGGGCTCCTACAATGAGCAGTTCTTC.

This rearrangement joins TRBV18 to TRBJ1-1; TRBD1 is a possible D gene (5 bases). The CDR3 totals 13 residues. Germline V gives CDR1 KGHSH, CDR2 LQKENI. V was clipped by 5 bases and J by 5 bases, with 12 bases between them. The CDR3 bases are TGTGCCAGCTCAATCCAGGGAGGGACTGAAGCTTTCTTT. It is translated as CASSIQGGTEAFF.

This clonotype was seen more than once but under ten times. This sequence joins TRBV12-3 or TRBV12-4 and TRBJ2-7; D not certain. The CDR3 contains 13 residues. V was cut by 5 bases and J by 2 bases, with 10 bases left in between. The CDR3 region is CASSIDPAYEQYF. DNA of the CDR3: TGTGCCAGCAGTATAGACCCTGCCTACGAGCAGTACTTC.

This clonotype was observed a few times. The J gene is TRBJ2-1, the V gene TRBV20-1; 11 nucleotides agree with TRBD2. This CDR3 comprises 17 residues. V lost 0 bases and J lost 4; bases outside the gene matches: 8. The germline V gene encodes CDR1 DFQATT and CDR2 SNEGSKA (reference sequence). In nucleotides, the CDR3 is TGCAGTGCTAGAGATAACGAGGCTAGCGGGAGGTACAATGAGCAGTTCTTC. Translated: CSARDNEASGRYNEQFF.

The chain joins TRBV10-3 to TRBJ1-2, with a possible D match to TRBD1 (5 bases). Trimming removed 6 bases at V and 6 bases at J, with 11 bases between. The CDR3 runs 12 residues. Per germline, CDR1 ENHRY and CDR2 SYGVKD. The CDR3 here is CAIRAGTDGYTF. CDR3 DNA: TGTGCCATCAGAGCCGGGACCGATGGCTACACCTTC.

CDR3 in DNA: TGCGCCAGCAGCCCAAGTGGGCTAGCGGGAGGGCAGTTCTTC. Translated, it gives CASSPSGLAGGQFF. V usage is TRBV5-1 and J usage is TRBJ2-1, with 11 positions matching TRBD2. This CDR3 spans 14 amino acids. Germline V CDR1 and CDR2: SGHRS, YFSETQ. With V trimmed by 4 bases and J by 12 bases, 9 bases remained unmatched.

This clonotype was observed a few times. V is TRBV5-8 and J is TRBJ2-7, with D unresolved. Germline V gene data show CDR1 as SGHTS and CDR2 as YDEGEE. The CDR3 is made up of 16 amino acids. The V end was cut by 0 bases, the J end by 6 bases, with 19 bases between. CDR3 DNA sequence: TGTGCCAGCAGCTTGGAAGGGTCTCCACTCCGTCCCGAGCAGTACTTC. Amino acids: CASSLEGSPLRPEQYF.